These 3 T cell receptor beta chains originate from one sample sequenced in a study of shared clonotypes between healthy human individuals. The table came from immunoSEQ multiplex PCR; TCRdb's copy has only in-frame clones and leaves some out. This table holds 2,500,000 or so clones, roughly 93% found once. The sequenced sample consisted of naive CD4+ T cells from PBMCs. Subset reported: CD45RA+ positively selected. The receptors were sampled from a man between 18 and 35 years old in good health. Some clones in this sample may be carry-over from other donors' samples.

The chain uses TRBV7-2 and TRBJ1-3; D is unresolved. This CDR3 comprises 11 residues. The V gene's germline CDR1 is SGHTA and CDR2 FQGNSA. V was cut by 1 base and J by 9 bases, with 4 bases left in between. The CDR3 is CASSLVPTIYF. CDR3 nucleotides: TGTGCCAGCAGCTTAGTCCCCACCATATATTTT.

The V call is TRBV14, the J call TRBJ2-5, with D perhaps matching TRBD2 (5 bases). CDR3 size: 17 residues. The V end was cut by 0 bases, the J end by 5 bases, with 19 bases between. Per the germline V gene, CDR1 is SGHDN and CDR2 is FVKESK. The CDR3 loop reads CASSQDRASLRRETQYF. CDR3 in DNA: TGTGCCAGCAGCCAAGATCGCGCTAGCCTACGAAGGGAGACCCAGTACTTC.

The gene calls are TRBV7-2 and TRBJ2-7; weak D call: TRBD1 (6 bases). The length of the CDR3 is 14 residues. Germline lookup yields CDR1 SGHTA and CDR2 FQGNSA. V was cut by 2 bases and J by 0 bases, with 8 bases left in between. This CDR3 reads CASSLRQDSYEQYF. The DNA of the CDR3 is TGTGCCAGCAGCTTACGACAGGACTCCTACGAGCAGTACTTC.